This T cell receptor beta chain was captured in a study of blood T cell repertoires in COVID-19. Study at large: Sites across the United States, Italy and Spain contributed samples from acute and convalescent COVID-19.

TCRdb's table, derived via immunoSEQ multiplex PCR, lists solely in-frame clones and lacks some. The sample lists some 120,000 clones, 75% to 95% occurring once. Trimming took 3 bases from V and 2 from J; bases not matched to a gene: 9. Germline V CDR1 and CDR2: SNHLY, FYNNEI. The CDR3 covers 16 residues. This TCR was recovered from a human donor with active COVID-19. The donor label of this sample is uncertain. Sequenced: peripheral blood. V gene TRBV2 combines with J gene TRBJ1-2; the match to TRBD1 covers 7 bases. CDR3 nucleotides: TGTGCCAGCAGTGAGCAGACAGGGAAGGTAAACTATGGCTACACCTTC. It is translated as CASSEQTGKVNYGYTF.